The entry that follows covers one T cell receptor (beta chain) sequence. The data were produced by immunoSEQ multiplex PCR, yet TCRdb's version contains in-frame clones alone and is incomplete. In the table there are 60,000 or so clones, over 90% of which are singletons. Looked up from germline, CDR1 is SGHTA and CDR2 is FQGNSA. The junction had 8 bases not matched to a gene; V was cut back by 5 bases and J by 7 bases. CDR3 length: 14 residues. The data derive from a study of siplizumab effects on memory and regulatory T cells. The chain uses TRBV7-2 and TRBJ1-1, with 9 bases aligning to TRBD1. This TCR was recovered from a human donor in good health. The material sequenced was CD8+ T cells sorted from blood. The CDR3 nucleotides are TGTGCCAGCAGCCCGGGACAGGGAACAGTTGAAGCTTTCTTT. This codes for CASSPGQGTVEAFF.